The 24 T cell receptor beta chains in this list originate from one sample, sequenced in a study of blood T cell repertoires in COVID-19. Sequenced by immunoSEQ multiplex PCR; TCRdb stores in-frame clones only, minus some. The sample shows about 140,000 clones, 90% of them seen only once. The sequenced sample consisted of peripheral blood. The receptors stem from a woman aged 80 or over with acute or convalescent COVID-19.

The chain joins TRBV6-5 to TRBJ1-4; D is unclear. Trimming stripped 6 bases from V and 8 bases from J, with 13 bases between. Germline loops: CDR1 MNHEY, CDR2 SVGAGI. CDR3 size: 13 residues. The CDR3 nucleotides read TGTGCCAGCAGAAAAAGAAACGAGGAAAAACTGTTTTTT. Its protein product is CASRKRNEEKLFF.

The chain is built from TRBV6-5 and TRBJ2-2, with 7 bases that match TRBD1. The CDR3 sequence is 15 residues long. Trimming removed 2 bases from V and 3 bases from J; junction bases left unmatched: 3. Germline assignment: CDR1 MNHEY and CDR2 SVGAGI. The CDR3 DNA is TGTGCCAGCAGTTACAGGGGGCCTTACACCGGGGAGCTGTTTTTT. It specifies CASSYRGPYTGELFF.

The rearrangement uses TRBV5-1 and TRBJ1-2, with 10 nucleotides matching TRBD1. Losses at the gene ends were 4 bases for V and 8 bases for J; bases not matched to a gene: 5. Per germline, CDR1 SGHRS and CDR2 YFSETQ. This CDR3 is 13 amino acids long. The CDR3 loop reads CASSTGQGEGYTF. The CDR3 DNA is TGCGCCAGCAGCACAGGACAGGGGGAGGGCTACACCTTC.

V and J are TRBV5-6 and TRBJ1-1; TRBD1 aligns across 8 bases. Per germline, CDR1 SGHDT and CDR2 YYEEEE. Losses at the gene ends were 4 bases for V and 6 bases for J; bases not matched to a gene: 8. This CDR3 is built from 14 residues. The CDR3 reads CASSLDRVFSEAFF. The CDR3 nucleotides read TGTGCCAGCAGCCTGGACAGGGTATTCTCTGAAGCTTTCTTT.

CDR3 amino acids: CASRDRGANYGYTF. Written as DNA, the CDR3 is TGTGCCAGCAGGGACAGGGGAGCTAACTATGGCTACACCTTC. The gene calls are TRBV2 and TRBJ1-2, with 9 bases matching TRBD1. The CDR3 has 14 residues. The V segment lost 6 bases and the J segment 0 bases; nucleotides outside the gene matches: 2. Germline CDR1 is SNHLY and CDR2 is FYNNEI.

J is TRBJ2-1 and V is TRBV18, with 7 bases that match TRBD2. The V segment lost 6 bases and the J segment 3 bases; nucleotides outside the gene matches: 8. The germline CDR1 and CDR2 sequences are KGHSH and LQKENI. The CDR3 is made up of 15 amino acids. CDR3: CASSRTSLNYNEQFF. The CDR3 DNA sequence: TGTGCCAGCTCGCGGACTAGTCTTAACTACAATGAGCAGTTCTTC.

V is TRBV2 and J is TRBJ1-1; TRBD1 might be the D (6 bases). This CDR3 region has 16 residues. V lost 4 bases and J 5 bases, leaving 20 bases between the germline ends. Germline V gives CDR1 SNHLY, CDR2 FYNNEI. CDR3 DNA sequence: TGTGCCAGCAGTGGAGCAGGGGCAGGGGCTGCGACTGAAGCTTTCTTT. Its protein product is CASSGAGAGAATEAFF.

The chain couples TRBV2 to TRBJ1-4, with a tentative D call TRBD1 (6 bases). CDR3 size: 14 residues. V was cut by 6 bases and J by 8 bases, with 16 bases left in between. The V gene's germline CDR1 is SNHLY and CDR2 FYNNEI. This CDR3 reads CASSPNRDEEKLFF. The CDR3 DNA is TGTGCCAGCAGCCCTAACAGGGATGAAGAAAAACTGTTTTTT.

V and J are TRBV6-5 and TRBJ2-7; maybe TRBD1 (6 bases). CDR3 length: 11 residues. Trimming removed 6 bases from V and 3 bases from J, with 6 bases in between. Germline CDR1 MNHEY, CDR2 SVGAGI. CDR3 nucleotides: TGTGCCAGCAGCAGGGGCTACGAGCAGTACTTC. Translation gives CASSRGYEQYF.

In regard to this clone: The same CDR3 also results from other DNA sequences found in this sample. The rearrangement links TRBV7-6 to TRBJ1-1, with 9 bases matching TRBD1. The CDR3 spans 15 residues. With V trimmed by 5 bases and J by 2 bases, 6 bases remained unmatched. Germline V gene lookup returns CDR1 SGHVS and CDR2 FNYEAQ. Here the CDR3 DNA reads TGTGCCAGCAGCCCAGGACAGGGGACCAACACTGAAGCTTTCTTT. This sequence encodes CASSPGQGTNTEAFF. The full variable domain, with the rest looked up from reference TRBV7-6 and TRBJ1-1, is GAGVSQSPRYKVTKRGQDVALRCDPISGHVSLYWYRQALGQGPEFLTYFNYEAQQDKSGLPNDRFSAERPEGSISTLTIQRTEQRDSAMYRCASSPGQGTNTEAFFGQGTRLTVV.

This chain uses TRBV6-5 with TRBJ1-2; D is possibly TRBD1 (6 bases). V was clipped by 2 bases and J by 0 bases, with 10 bases between them. The germline V gene has CDR1 MNHEY and CDR2 SVGAGI. The CDR3 has 15 residues. The CDR3 DNA is TGTGCCAGCAGTTACGGGGGCAGGGCTAACTATGGCTACACCTTC. It translates to CASSYGGRANYGYTF.

The rearrangement uses TRBV2 and TRBJ1-5, with 10 bases fitting TRBD1. Losses at the gene ends were 6 bases for V and 6 bases for J; bases not matched to a gene: 11. Germline V gene sequence: CDR1 SNHLY, CDR2 FYNNEI. The CDR3 consists of 16 residues. CDR3: CASRSGTGAVGQPQHF. The CDR3 DNA reads as TGTGCCAGCAGGTCCGGGACAGGGGCGGTAGGTCAGCCCCAGCATTTT.

The chain recombines TRBV4-2 with TRBJ2-1; D is perhaps TRBD2 (6 bases). Trimming removed 0 bases from V and 5 bases from J, with 14 bases in between. Germline V gene sequence: CDR1 LGHNA, CDR2 YNFKEQ. CDR3 length: 16 amino acids. The CDR3 sequence is CASSQEGGARDNEQFF. The CDR3, as DNA: TGTGCCAGCAGCCAAGAGGGCGGGGCGAGGGACAATGAGCAGTTCTTC.

This clone showed up just once. The J gene is TRBJ1-2, the V gene TRBV21-1; the tabulated D call, TRBD1, remains unverified against the DNA. TRBV21-1 is an annotated pseudogene. This CDR3 region has 13 residues. The CDR3 loop reads CASGSQGVYGYTF. CDR3 DNA sequence: TGTGCCAGCGGGTCTCAGGGGGTTTATGGCTACACCTTC.

The chain is built from TRBV6-5 and TRBJ1-3, with D perhaps matching TRBD1 (5 bases). This CDR3 has 14 residues. V was pared by 5 bases and J by 4 bases, with 12 bases between. Germline V gene sequence: CDR1 MNHEY, CDR2 SVGAGI. In DNA form, the CDR3 reads TGTGCCAGCAGTCCACAGGTGAAAGGAAACACCATATATTTT. Translated, it gives CASSPQVKGNTIYF.

The CDR3 protein is CSVLGLAASYEQYF. CDR3 bases: TGCAGCGTCCTGGGACTAGCGGCCTCCTACGAGCAGTACTTC. J is TRBJ2-7 and V is TRBV29-1, with 11 bases fitting TRBD2. V lost 6 bases, J lost 0 bases, and 4 bases stayed unmatched. This CDR3 is built from 14 residues. The germline CDR1 and CDR2 sequences are SQVTM and ANQGSEA.

The chain uses TRBV30 and TRBJ1-6; 8 bases map to TRBD1. This CDR3 region has 15 residues. CDR1 GTSNPN and CDR2 SVGIG come from the germline V gene (reference sequence). V lost 2 bases, J lost 11 bases, and 11 bases stayed unmatched. CDR3 region: CAWSRNRGVVAPLHF. The DNA of the CDR3 is TGTGCCTGGAGTAGAAACAGGGGGGTTGTGGCACCCCTCCACTTT.

The chain recombines TRBV5-6 with TRBJ2-1; no reliable D call. This CDR3 contains 13 residues. CDR1 is SGHDT, CDR2 YYEEEE, per germline. V dropped 0 bases and J dropped 6 bases, with 7 bases sitting between them. CDR3 region: CASSLDPRNEQFF. The CDR3 bases are TGTGCCAGCAGCTTGGATCCTCGCAATGAGCAGTTCTTC.

The rearrangement uses TRBV7-9 and TRBJ2-2; D is unclear. Germline V lookup: CDR1 SEHNR, CDR2 FQNEAQ (reference sequence). Trimming took 1 base from V and 1 from J, leaving 4 bases between them. This CDR3 comprises 14 residues. The CDR3 DNA reads TGTGCCAGCAGCTTAGGGCAGAACACCGGGGAGCTGTTTTTT. Translation: CASSLGQNTGELFF.

V gene TRBV3-1 (or the pseudogene TRBV3-2) combines with J gene TRBJ2-3, with 9 bases lining up with TRBD2. There are 16 residues in the CDR3. V gave up 2 bases and J gave up 2 bases; unmatched junction bases: 5. Germline V gene data show CDR1 as LGHDT and CDR2 as YNNKEL (reference sequence). The CDR3 nucleotides read TGTGCCAGCAGCCAAATGGGACTAGCTCACACAGATACGCAGTATTTT. Amino acids: CASSQMGLAHTDTQYF.

The CDR3 DNA reads TGCAGCTTTCAGGGGTACACTGAAGCTTTCTTT. Encoded protein: CSFQGYTEAFF. The V and J genes are TRBV29-1 and TRBJ1-1, with a weak D call TRBD1 (6 bases). CDR1 and CDR2 (germline): SQVTM, ANQGSEA. V was cut by 8 bases and J by 3 bases, with 10 bases left in between. The CDR3 is made up of 11 amino acids.

J is TRBJ1-5 and V is TRBV2, with a tentative D call TRBD1 (6 bases). The germline V gene encodes CDR1 SNHLY and CDR2 FYNNEI. Trimming cost V 5 bases and J 0 bases, with 11 bases left between them. This CDR3 comprises 15 residues. The chain's CDR3 is CASSIGQFSNQPQHF. CDR3 bases: TGTGCCAGCAGTATCGGACAGTTTAGCAATCAGCCCCAGCATTTT.

The CDR3 sequence: CASSYRGPRYGYTF. Here the CDR3 DNA reads TGTGCCAGCAGTTACAGAGGTCCCCGCTATGGCTACACCTTC. The rearrangement joins TRBV6-2 or TRBV6-3 to TRBJ1-2; the D is unclear. The CDR3 length is 14 residues. V dropped 2 bases and J dropped 4 bases, with 11 bases sitting between them. In germline, CDR1 is MNHEY, CDR2 SVGEGT.

V is TRBV5-1 and J is TRBJ1-1, with D perhaps TRBD1 (6 bases). The V end was cut by 3 bases, the J end by 2 bases, with 14 bases between. CDR3 length equals 15 residues. CDR1 and CDR2 (germline): SGHRS, YFSETQ. CDR3 in amino acids: CASSSGQLLNTEAFF. In DNA form, the CDR3 reads TGCGCCAGCAGCTCAGGACAGTTGCTCAACACTGAAGCTTTCTTT.